This paragraph reports one TCR beta chain. What it binds is unknown. This sample is drawn from a study of CD8+CD57+ T cells in acquired aplastic anemia. All patients picked for sequencing had shown, by flow cytometry, an expansion of CD8+CD57+ cells. Germline V CDR1 and CDR2: SGHKS, YYEKEE (reference sequence). This CDR3 has 13 amino acids. V lost 3 bases and J 1 base, leaving 8 bases between the germline ends. For CDR3 and TCR beta VDJ profiling, genomic DNA was the template used. TCRdb processed the reads anew with MiXCR; each CDR3 protein has one entry. The table shows approximately 260,000 distinct CDR3 sequences, with 82% occurring only once. Findings of the study overall: Researchers report that about 29 CD8+ CDR3 sequences appeared in both patients and controls.

The V and J genes are TRBV5-5 and TRBJ2-7; D could derive from TRBD1 or TRBD2 (5 bases each). Sequencing was done on a sample of sorted CD4+, CD8+, or CD8+CD57+ T cells (not recorded which) from PBMCs. The receptor was derived from a human donor with aplastic anemia. The DNA for the CDR3 is TGTGCCAGCAGCTGGGACGCATCCTACGAGCAGTACGTC. Protein: CASSWDASYEQYV.